The 23 T cell receptor beta chains presented below share a single source sample, sequenced in a study of OX40 agonist ivuxolimab in advanced cancers. Clones were read by immunoSEQ multiplex PCR, and TCRdb kept only the in-frame ones, dropping some. In the table there are some 71,000 clones, 91% of which are singletons. Here the sequenced sample was CD4+ or CD8+ T cells sorted from blood, taken in a trial of the OX40 agonist ivuxolimab. Receptors originate from an adult with an advanced solid tumor such as melanoma, head and neck, liver or kidney cancer.

The chain uses TRBV27 and TRBJ2-1; a possible D gene is TRBD2 (5 bases). Germline V gene data show CDR1 as MNHEY and CDR2 as SMNVEV (reference sequence). The V end lost 1 base, the J end lost 0 bases, and 10 bases lay between the germline ends. The CDR3 runs to 16 residues. For the CDR3, the DNA is TGTGCCAGCAGTTTATTAGCGCTGAGCTCCTACAATGAGCAGTTCTTC. This encodes CASSLLALSSYNEQFF.

This sequence joins TRBV29-1 and TRBJ1-2; D is uncertain. The CDR3 runs 13 residues. Germline CDR1 and CDR2: SQVTM and ANQGSEA. V gave up 7 bases and J gave up 8 bases, with 20 bases separating them. In DNA form, the CDR3 reads TGCAGCGCCGAGGACGACCCAATCGGGGGCTACACCTTC. As protein: CSAEDDPIGGYTF.

The V gene is TRBV10-3, the J gene TRBJ1-1; D might be TRBD1 (5 bases). Germline CDR1 is ENHRY and CDR2 is SYGVKD. V gave up 10 bases and J gave up 3 bases, with 12 bases separating them. The CDR3 runs to 12 residues. CDR3 sequence: CATALGDTEAFF. DNA of the CDR3: TGTGCCACTGCCCTGGGGGACACTGAAGCTTTCTTT.

This clone came up once. The chain recombines TRBV5-5 with TRBJ2-2; 8 bases line up with TRBD1. The CDR3 spans 15 residues. Germline trimming cut 4 bases from V and 7 bases from J; bases unmatched to any gene: 9. Germline values: CDR1 SGHKS, CDR2 YYEKEE (reference sequence). The CDR3 DNA follows: TGTGCCAGCAGCCATCCAGGGGGCGCCGGCGGGGAGCTGTTTTTT. Translating it yields CASSHPGGAGGELFF.

The chain couples TRBV6-1 to TRBJ1-1; 8 bases are shared with TRBD1. The CDR3 sequence is 14 residues long. V dropped 2 bases and J dropped 4; count of bases not matched to a gene: 3. Germline V gives CDR1 MNHNS, CDR2 SASEGT. The CDR3 spells CASSEPGGLTEAFF. The CDR3 nucleotides read TGTGCCAGCAGTGAACCAGGGGGCCTCACTGAAGCTTTCTTT.

The rearrangement uses TRBV4-3 and TRBJ2-1; 7 positions agree with TRBD2. V was pared by 2 bases and J by 11 bases, with 12 bases of the junction left unmatched. The CDR3 is made up of 15 amino acids. The germline V gene encodes CDR1 LGHNA and CDR2 YSLEER. Written as DNA, the CDR3 is TGCGCCAGCAGCCAAAATAGGCGGGAGTCCTTTAAGCAGTTCTTC. Protein sequence: CASSQNRRESFKQFF.

On this clone: It differs at one base from a far larger clone, so likely a read error. The chain couples TRBV7-8 to TRBJ2-7; TRBD1 might be the D (5 bases). V was shortened by 4 bases and J by 3 bases, with 16 bases between the two germline ends. The CDR3 runs 15 residues. Per germline, CDR1 SGHVS and CDR2 FQNEAQ. The DNA of the CDR3 is TGTGCCAGCAGCTCGAGTATGGGGCAGGGCTACGAGCAGTACTTC. Its protein is CASSSSMGQGYEQYF.

The rearrangement joins TRBV10-1 to TRBJ2-7; TRBD2 matches 8 bases. With 5 bases clipped from V and 3 bases from J, the junction kept 9 bases outside the gene matches. The length of the CDR3 is 15 residues. Germline V gives CDR1 WNHNN, CDR2 SYGVQD (reference sequence). CDR3: CASSSAGDEIYEQYF. CDR3 bases: TGCGCCAGCAGTTCAGCGGGAGATGAGATCTACGAGCAGTACTTC.

The V call is TRBV2, the J call TRBJ1-1; TRBD1 is a possible D gene (6 bases). Germline assignment: CDR1 SNHLY and CDR2 FYNNEI. The CDR3 consists of 12 residues. The CDR3 nucleotides read TGTGGGCAGATAAAGGGGGGCACTGAAGCTTTCTTT. This gives the protein CGQIKGGTEAFF.

The rearrangement links TRBV4-3 to TRBJ2-7; D gene ambiguous. V dropped 0 bases and J dropped 4 bases, with 10 bases sitting between them. This CDR3 is 14 amino acids long. In germline, CDR1 is LGHNA, CDR2 YSLEER. In DNA, the CDR3 is TGCGCCAGCAGCCAAGATTCGTCTGTATACGAGCAGTACTTC. Its protein product is CASSQDSSVYEQYF.

This chain uses TRBV13 with TRBJ2-3; 10 nucleotides align to TRBD2. Per the germline V gene, CDR1 is PRHDT and CDR2 is FYEKMQ (reference sequence). CDR3 length: 14 residues. J gave up 3 bases and V 8 bases, and 5 bases lay outside the gene matches. As DNA, the CDR3 is TGTGCCAGCTCCGGGACTAGCGAAACAGATACGCAGTATTTT. Translated, it gives CASSGTSETDTQYF.

The chain combines TRBV5-4 with TRBJ2-1; D remains ambiguous. CDR3 length: 15 residues. Germline V gene sequence: CDR1 SGHNT, CDR2 YYREEE (reference sequence). The V end was cut by 3 bases, the J end by 0 bases, with 10 bases between. CDR3 DNA sequence: TGTGCCAGCAGCTCGGACGGAAGCTCCTACAATGAGCAGTTCTTC. Amino acid sequence: CASSSDGSSYNEQFF.

The genes are TRBV27 and TRBJ1-4; no firm D call. Trimming removed 5 bases from V and 7 bases from J, with 17 bases in between. The CDR3 totals 15 residues. Looked up from germline, CDR1 is MNHEY and CDR2 is SMNVEV (reference sequence). CDR3 nucleotide sequence: TGTGCCAGCAGTACAAGTCCCGGGGTTAGTGAAAAACTGTTTTTT. Its protein is CASSTSPGVSEKLFF.

The gene calls are TRBV18 and TRBJ2-1; D may match TRBD1 or TRBD2 (5 bases each). CDR1 and CDR2 from the germline V gene are KGHSH and LQKENI. Deletions cut 3 bases from V and 4 bases from J, with 13 bases between. The CDR3 spans 15 residues. CDR3 sequence: CASSPQRGEYNEQFF. Written as DNA, the CDR3 is TGTGCCAGCTCACCTCAGAGGGGCGAGTACAATGAGCAGTTCTTC.

The J gene is TRBJ1-5, the V gene TRBV7-6; TRBD1 aligns across 7 bases. V was pared by 5 bases and J by 7 bases, with 8 bases of the junction left unmatched. The CDR3 extends over 14 amino acids. CDR1 and CDR2 (germline): SGHVS, FNYEAQ. CDR3 sequence reads: CASSPYRGGQPQHF. CDR3 in DNA: TGTGCCAGCAGCCCCTACAGGGGCGGCCAGCCCCAGCATTTT.

This chain links TRBV4-3 with TRBJ2-2, with TRBD2 matching over 10 bases. Germline V gives CDR1 LGHNA, CDR2 YSLEER. The CDR3 is made up of 16 amino acids. V trimming: 1 base; J trimming: 7 bases; junction bases outside the gene matches: 6. The CDR3 reads CASSQGASGSGGELFF. The CDR3 DNA reads TGCGCCAGCAGCCAAGGTGCTAGCGGGAGTGGCGGGGAGCTGTTTTTT.

CDR3 nucleotides: TGTGCCAGCAGCCGAGAGAGATCCTACGAGCAGTACTTC. It codes for CASSRERSYEQYF. The V and J genes are TRBV27 and TRBJ2-7; D gene uncertain. CDR3 length equals 13 residues. V was shortened by 6 bases and J by 1 base, with 10 bases between the two germline ends. Germline V gene data show CDR1 as MNHEY and CDR2 as SMNVEV (reference sequence).

The CDR3 coding sequence is TGCGCCAGCAGCTTCGCCATGGAGGGGTTGGTGAACACTGAAGCTTTCTTT. Translation: CASSFAMEGLVNTEAFF. V usage is TRBV5-1 and J usage is TRBJ1-1, with D possibly being TRBD1 (5 bases). V dropped 2 bases and J dropped 0 bases, with 17 bases sitting between them. The CDR3 is 17 amino acids. The germline V gene has CDR1 SGHRS and CDR2 YFSETQ. Full variable domain (outside the CDR3, taken from reference TRBV5-1 and TRBJ1-1): KAGVTQTPRYLIKTRGQQVTLSCSPISGHRSVSWYQQTPGQGLQFLFEYFSETQRNKGNFPGRFSGRQFSNSRSEMNVSTLELGDSALYLCASSFAMEGLVNTEAFFGQGTRLTVV.

V usage is TRBV27 and J usage is TRBJ1-6; no firm D call. CDR3 size: 13 residues. Trimming shortened V by 2 bases and J by 10 bases, and 9 bases separated the two germline ends. From germline, CDR1 is MNHEY and CDR2 SMNVEV (reference sequence). The CDR3 coding sequence is TGTGCCAGCAGTTTAGGAATTGGCTCACCCCTCCACTTT. Protein: CASSLGIGSPLHF.

J is TRBJ2-1 and V is TRBV5-1; maybe TRBD2 (5 bases). The CDR3 is 17 amino acids. The V gene's germline CDR1 is SGHRS and CDR2 YFSETQ. The V gene lost 4 bases and the J gene lost 0 bases, with 17 bases spanning the gap. In DNA form, the CDR3 reads TGCGCCAGCAGCCTATCTGAGCGGTCCAGCTCCTACAATGAGCAGTTCTTC. It specifies CASSLSERSSSYNEQFF.

V is TRBV13 and J is TRBJ2-5; 12 bases match TRBD2. The germline gives CDR1 PRHDT, CDR2 FYEKMQ (reference sequence). The V segment lost 7 bases and the J segment 7 bases; nucleotides outside the gene matches: 13. The CDR3 sequence is 16 residues long. The CDR3 coding sequence is TGTGCCAGCACCCCTAAGCTAGCGGGAGGGCCTGTGACCCAGTACTTC. Translating it yields CASTPKLAGGPVTQYF.

The CDR3 here is CASGRDLHSYEQYF. Here the CDR3 DNA reads TGTGCCAGCGGCCGGGACCTCCATTCCTACGAGCAGTACTTC. V gene TRBV28 combines with J gene TRBJ2-7; D tentatively reads TRBD1 or TRBD2 (5 bases each). The CDR3 has 14 amino acids. CDR1 is MDHEN, CDR2 SYDVKM, per germline. V lost 8 bases, J lost 1 base, and 15 bases lay in between.

By sample fraction, this clone is medium-sized. The V and J genes are TRBV21-1 and TRBJ2-2; the D call of TRBD1 is as the table states it, not checked on the DNA. TRBV21-1 is a pseudogene segment. There are 14 residues in the CDR3. CDR3 loop: CASSKSGQPGELFF. The CDR3 DNA sequence: TGTGCCAGCAGCAAAAGTGGACAACCCGGGGAGCTGTTTTTT.